Presented here are 25 T cell receptor beta chains from one specimen sequenced in a study of beta chain features in type 1 diabetes. Regarding the study as a whole: A moderate, significant TCRB CDR3 shortening appeared in type 1 diabetes across four CD4+ subsets.

Since all of the isolated RNA was reverse transcribed, expressed TCRB transcripts were what got sequenced. Sequencing used immunoSEQ multiplex PCR; TCRdb keeps in-frame clones, though not all of them. The sample consists of 500,000 to 800,000 clones, around 12% of them appearing once. Their antigens are not known. Sequencing used naive CD4+ T cells from blood. These receptor sequences come from a man aged 25 to 40 with type 1 diabetes.

This chain joins TRBV5-4 and TRBJ2-4; 7 nucleotides align to TRBD1. Germline CDR1 SGHNT, CDR2 YYREEE (reference sequence). This CDR3 has 15 amino acids. Losses at the gene ends were 2 bases for V and 6 bases for J; bases not matched to a gene: 8. Written as DNA, the CDR3 is TGTGCCAGCAGCTTCCACAGGGGTTCGGGAAACATTCAGTACTTC. Protein product: CASSFHRGSGNIQYF.

There are many counts of this clone. The sample holds other DNA sequences that translate to the same CDR3. The V gene is TRBV5-1, the J gene TRBJ2-5; D unresolved. Trimming cost V 1 base and J 0 bases, with 1 base left between them. Germline V gene lookup returns CDR1 SGHRS and CDR2 YFSETQ. The CDR3 length is 12 residues. The CDR3 is CASSLYQETQYF. CDR3 coding DNA: TGCGCCAGCAGCTTGTACCAAGAGACCCAGTACTTC.

The V gene is TRBV2, the J gene TRBJ2-1; 9 bases line up with TRBD1. The germline V gene encodes CDR1 SNHLY and CDR2 FYNNEI. This CDR3 spans 16 amino acids. V was clipped by 6 bases and J by 5 bases; unmatched bases: 11. The CDR3 coding sequence is TGTGCCAGCAGAGGCGGGACAGGGAACGGTAACAATGAGCAGTTCTTC. Its protein is CASRGGTGNGNNEQFF.

The CDR3 region is CATSTGAVETQYF. The CDR3 DNA reads TGCGCCACCTCGACTGGGGCCGTCGAGACCCAGTACTTC. The chain combines TRBV5-1 with TRBJ2-5; maybe TRBD1 (5 bases). This CDR3 spans 13 amino acids. The germline CDR1 and CDR2 sequences are SGHRS and YFSETQ. Between the trimmed V and J ends, which lost 9 bases and 5 bases, there was a span of 17 bases.

This clone turned up a few times. The chain employs TRBV9 and TRBJ1-2; TRBD1 matches at 9 bases. CDR3 length equals 15 residues. Unmatched junction bases numbered 5, after V lost 0 bases and J lost 5 bases. Germline-derived CDR1 and CDR2 are SGDLS and YYNGEE. DNA for the CDR3: TGTGCCAGCAGCGTAGCTTTTGGGACAGGGTATGGCTACACCTTC. Its translation is CASSVAFGTGYGYTF.

This clone was seen only a few times. The chain joins TRBV4-3 to TRBJ2-1, with a possible D match to TRBD2 (6 bases). Germline V gene lookup returns CDR1 LGHNA and CDR2 YSLEER. The CDR3 has 16 amino acids. V lost 2 bases, J lost 8 bases, and 19 bases lay in between. Here the CDR3 reads CASSQRSAGQTDEQFF. CDR3 sequence (DNA): TGCGCCAGCAGCCAACGAAGTGCGGGGCAGACCGATGAGCAGTTCTTC.

A remark on this clone: Because the CDR3's place on the DNA is in doubt, the DNA is left out and the CDR3 is given as listed by TCRdb. The chain links TRBV21-1 to TRBJ2-7; the D call TRBD1 from the table was never checked on the DNA. TRBV21-1 is flagged as a pseudogene. The CDR3 extends over 15 residues, inclusive of both ends. The CDR3 loop reads CASSKFGTGAYEQYF.

The DNA of the CDR3 is TGTGCCAGCAGCCAAGAACGACTTACAGATACGCAGTATTTT. Encoded protein: CASSQERLTDTQYF. The rearrangement uses TRBV4-2 and TRBJ2-3; no reliable D call. The V end was cut by 0 bases, the J end by 3 bases, with 7 bases between. Germline loops: CDR1 LGHNA, CDR2 YNFKEQ. CDR3 length equals 14 residues.

This clone was observed a handful of times. The V call is TRBV25-1, the J call TRBJ1-1; 12 bases are a match to TRBD1. This CDR3 region has 16 residues. V shed 2 bases and J 2 bases; nucleotides not matched to a gene: 3. Germline V gene data show CDR1 as MGHDK and CDR2 as SYGVNS. For the CDR3, the DNA is TGTGCCAGCAGTGAAGGGGACAGGGGGCTCAACACTGAAGCTTTCTTT. This codes for CASSEGDRGLNTEAFF.

This clone has a handful of counts. The V and J genes are TRBV20-1 and TRBJ2-7, with D uncertain. CDR3 size: 11 residues. The ends were cut back, 5 bases at V and 3 bases at J, with 8 bases in the middle. Germline CDR1 is DFQATT and CDR2 is SNEGSKA (reference sequence). The CDR3 nucleotides are TGCAGTGCTCAACAGATCTACGAGCAGTACTTC. This codes for CSAQQIYEQYF.

Only a few counts were recorded for this clone. This chain connects TRBV7-8 to TRBJ1-5, with 7 bases lining up with TRBD1. J lost 2 bases, V lost 2 bases, and 0 bases had no gene match. Germline V gene sequence: CDR1 SGHVS, CDR2 FQNEAQ. The CDR3 runs to 14 residues. The CDR3, as DNA: TGTGCCAGCAGCTTAACAGGGGGCAATCAGCCCCAGCATTTT. Protein product: CASSLTGGNQPQHF. Full variable domain (remainder filled in from reference TRBV7-8 and TRBJ1-5): GAGVSQSPRYKVAKRGQDVALRCDPISGHVSLFWYQQALGQGPEFLTYFQNEAQLDKSGLPSDRFFAERPEGSVSTLKIQRTQQEDSAVYLCASSLTGGNQPQHFGDGTRLSIL.

This clone was observed a handful of times. The V call is TRBV7-9, the J call TRBJ1-2; no firm D call. Trimming cost V 5 bases and J 4 bases, with 11 bases left between them. This CDR3 has 13 residues. Germline V gene lookup returns CDR1 SEHNR and CDR2 FQNEAQ (reference sequence). The CDR3 spells CASSPAPSYGYTF. The CDR3 DNA sequence: TGTGCCAGCAGCCCGGCCCCTAGCTATGGCTACACCTTC.

The J gene is TRBJ1-5, the V gene TRBV7-9, with unresolved D. CDR3 length: 12 amino acids. V was clipped by 5 bases and J by 5 bases, with 7 bases between them. Germline CDR1 is SEHNR and CDR2 is FQNEAQ (reference sequence). The CDR3 DNA reads as TGTGCCAGCAGCCCCGAGGATCAGCCCCAGCATTTT. This codes for CASSPEDQPQHF.

As DNA, the CDR3 is TGCGCCAGCAGCCAAGAAAGAGGGTTCTCCTATAATTCACCCCTCCACTTT. It codes for CASSQERGFSYNSPLHF. The chain employs TRBV4-3 and TRBJ1-6; no reliable D call. CDR1 and CDR2 (germline): LGHNA, YSLEER. CDR3 length: 17 residues. The V and J ends lost 0 bases and 0 bases respectively, with 9 bases between them.

This clone was detected only a few times. The chain uses TRBV4-3 and TRBJ2-2; 9 nucleotides agree with TRBD1. J gave up 0 bases and V 4 bases, and 6 bases lay outside the gene matches. Germline V CDR1 and CDR2: LGHNA, YSLEER. CDR3 length equals 17 residues. CDR3 sequence reads: CASSRRTGATNTGELFF. In nucleotides, the CDR3 is TGCGCCAGCAGCCGAAGGACAGGGGCCACGAACACCGGGGAGCTGTTTTTT.

J is TRBJ1-3 and V is TRBV2, with D unclear. The germline gives CDR1 SNHLY, CDR2 FYNNEI. V lost 2 bases to trimming and J lost 4 bases, with 15 bases between them. The CDR3 has 16 residues. CDR3 sequence reads: CASSESQLRRGNTIYF. The CDR3 DNA sequence: TGTGCCAGCAGTGAAAGCCAACTAAGGCGAGGAAACACCATATATTTT.

This clone was observed a few times. The chain employs TRBV28 and TRBJ2-5; TRBD1 agrees at 11 bases. The germline CDR1 and CDR2 sequences are MDHEN and SYDVKM. Unmatched junction bases numbered 8, after V lost 6 bases and J lost 5 bases. The CDR3 is made up of 15 amino acids. The CDR3 sequence is CASRTWTGGDETQYF. The CDR3 coding sequence is TGTGCCAGCAGAACATGGACAGGGGGCGATGAGACCCAGTACTTC. Full variable domain (outside the CDR3, taken from reference TRBV28 and TRBJ2-5): DVKVTQSSRYLVKRTGEKVFLECVQDMDHENMFWYRQDPGLGLRLIYFSYDVKMKEKGDIPEGYSVSREKKERFSLILESASTNQTSMYLCASRTWTGGDETQYFGPGTRLLVL.

A note on this clone: At one of its ends the junction is not consistent with the germline gene, which may arise from a read error. The rearrangement uses TRBV5-4 and TRBJ1-1; D is undetermined. The CDR3 spans 14 residues. Per germline, CDR1 SGHNT and CDR2 YYREEE (reference sequence). This chain's CDR3 is CASSLALADAEAFF. CDR3 DNA: TGTGCCAGCAGCTTGGCTCTTGCTGACGCTGAGGCTTTCTTT.

This clone was detected only a few times. V gene TRBV6-1 combines with J gene TRBJ2-5; the match to TRBD2 covers 9 bases. Germline V gene sequence: CDR1 MNHNS, CDR2 SASEGT. V was clipped by 4 bases and J by 1 base; unmatched bases: 4. The CDR3 spans 15 residues. Written as DNA, the CDR3 is TGTGCCAGCAGTGTGGAGCGGGGGGCCCAAGAGACCCAGTACTTC. Translation gives CASSVERGAQETQYF.

V and J are TRBV4-2 and TRBJ2-4; D may correspond to TRBD1 or TRBD2 (5 bases each). CDR1 is LGHNA, CDR2 YNFKEQ, per germline. V dropped 0 bases and J dropped 3 bases, with 12 bases sitting between them. The CDR3 is 16 amino acids. CDR3 sequence: CASSQDLGDGKNIQYF. CDR3 DNA sequence: TGTGCCAGCAGCCAAGATCTGGGGGACGGCAAAAACATTCAGTACTTC.

The chain recombines TRBV19 with TRBJ1-2, with 7 bases aligning to TRBD1. Losses at the gene ends were 3 bases for V and 5 bases for J; bases not matched to a gene: 6. The length of the CDR3 is 14 residues. In germline, CDR1 is LNHDA, CDR2 SQIVND (reference sequence). Here the CDR3 DNA reads TGTGCCAGTAGTATCCTAGGGACAGATTATGGCTACACCTTC. This codes for CASSILGTDYGYTF.

V usage is TRBV27 and J usage is TRBJ1-2; unclear D gene. This CDR3 spans 12 amino acids. Trimming shortened V by 8 bases and J by 2 bases, and 9 bases separated the two germline ends. Germline CDR1 MNHEY, CDR2 SMNVEV (reference sequence). This CDR3 reads CASFSLNYGYTF. CDR3 nucleotides: TGTGCCAGCTTCTCACTCAACTATGGCTACACCTTC.

This chain connects TRBV28 to TRBJ1-2, with a tentative D call TRBD1 (6 bases). Trimming removed 5 bases from V and 0 bases from J, with 19 bases in between. The CDR3 spans 17 residues. Germline V gene data show CDR1 as MDHEN and CDR2 as SYDVKM. The CDR3, as DNA: TGTGCCAGCAGTCTCTCTCTACAGGGCCTAGCTAACTATGGCTACACCTTC. Translated, it gives CASSLSLQGLANYGYTF.

The V and J genes are TRBV5-1 and TRBJ2-1, with TRBD1 as a possible D gene (5 bases). Trimming left V 0 bases short and J 4 bases short, with 14 bases between. Looked up from germline, CDR1 is SGHRS and CDR2 is YFSETQ. The CDR3 is made up of 16 amino acids. This CDR3 is CASSLGSGPKYNEQFF. CDR3 coding DNA: TGCGCCAGCAGCTTGGGTTCAGGGCCGAAGTACAATGAGCAGTTCTTC.

This clone was seen more than once but under ten times. Other DNA sequences within the sample encode an identical CDR3. The chain links TRBV6-5 to TRBJ2-3, with 8 nucleotides matching TRBD2. Germline V gene lookup returns CDR1 MNHEY and CDR2 SVGAGI. CDR3 length: 16 residues. The V segment lost 0 bases and the J segment 0 bases; nucleotides outside the gene matches: 2. CDR3 amino acids: CASSYSGLASTDTQYF. CDR3 DNA: TGTGCCAGCAGTTACTCTGGACTAGCTAGCACAGATACGCAGTATTTT.